The entry below describes one T cell receptor beta chain. The antigen remains undetermined. Measured with immunoSEQ multiplex PCR; TCRdb has only the in-frame clones, and not every one. In the table there are roughly 52,000 clones, nearly 70% of which are singletons. The record originates from a study of CD4+ T cells in melanoma. Notes on the study in general: A reported correlation linked neoantigen-specific CD4+ T cells to CD8+, macrophage and B cell function. Diverse differentiation states were reported for melanoma neoantigen-specific CD4+ T cells.

V gave up 5 bases and J gave up 6 bases, with 13 bases separating them. In germline, CDR1 is LNHDA, CDR2 SQIVND (reference sequence). There are 14 residues in the CDR3. The chain joins TRBV19 to TRBJ1-4; possible D gene TRBD1, 5 bases. Sequencing was done on a sample of tumor tissue. The clonotype originates from a human donor with melanoma. This CDR3 is CASSWDRGDEKLFF. The CDR3 DNA reads as TGTGCCAGTAGTTGGGACCGCGGGGATGAAAAACTGTTTTTT.